Each of the 21 T cell receptor beta chains below was sequenced from the same sample in a study of T-cell memory formation after mild COVID-19. TCRdb re-derived calls from the 5' RACE reads in MiXCR, one entry per CDR3 protein. Among about 320,000 distinct CDR3 sequences, 13% to 15% were seen once, and the ten largest hold 20% to 25%. The sample comprised PBMCs or a T cell subset sorted from them (not recorded which). These receptors all come from a man between 18 and 29 years old who had mild COVID-19 (a few samples of this study predate the infection). Cell type and time point are not known.

The CDR3 loop reads CASSRKDSYEQYV. DNA for the CDR3: TGTGCCAGTAGTCGGAAGGATTCCTACGAGCAGTACGTC. The chain employs TRBV19 and TRBJ2-7; D is unresolved. There are 13 residues in the CDR3. Germline CDR1 LNHDA, CDR2 SQIVND (reference sequence). Trimming took 5 bases from V and 1 from J, leaving 9 bases between them.

The rearrangement links TRBV7-2 to TRBJ2-5, with D perhaps TRBD2 (5 bases). There are 14 residues in the CDR3. Germline V gene sequence: CDR1 SGHTA, CDR2 FQGNSA. With 2 bases removed from V and 5 bases from J, the gap between germline ends came to 12 bases. The CDR3 here is CASSLITGSETQYF. The CDR3 nucleotides read TGTGCCAGCAGCTTAATTACGGGGTCGGAGACCCAGTACTTC.

As DNA, the CDR3 is TGTGCCAGCAGTCCCGGCCGACTCTTCGGGGAGCTGTTTTTT. Protein: CASSPGRLFGELFF. The gene calls are TRBV6-2 or TRBV6-3 and TRBJ2-2; no reliable D call. Germline CDR1 reads MNHEY; CDR2 reads SVGEGT. V lost 5 bases and J lost 7, with 14 bases in between. The CDR3 is 14 amino acids.

In its sample, this clonotype was seen many times. This chain links TRBV20-1 with TRBJ1-5; TRBD1 aligns across 11 bases. V lost 5 bases to trimming and J lost 5 bases; unmatched junction nucleotides: 5. CDR3 length: 14 residues. CDR1 and CDR2 (germline): DFQATT, SNEGSKA (reference sequence). Here the CDR3 reads CSARTGGGHQPQHF. CDR3 nucleotide sequence: TGCAGTGCTCGGACAGGGGGCGGTCATCAGCCCCAGCATTTT.

The V gene is TRBV5-1, the J gene TRBJ2-5; 9 nucleotides match TRBD1. Germline V gene data show CDR1 as SGHRS and CDR2 as YFSETQ. The CDR3 runs to 13 residues. The V segment lost 9 bases and the J segment 7 bases; nucleotides outside the gene matches: 10. For the CDR3, the DNA is TGCGCCACCGCTCCCTTGGACAGGGGGACCCAGTACTTC. Translated, it gives CATAPLDRGTQYF.

In this sample, this clonotype turned up a few times. The CDR3 spells CASSTSEEGLAKNIQYF. Here the CDR3 DNA reads TGTGCCAGCAGCACTAGTGAGGAGGGTCTAGCCAAAAACATTCAGTACTTC. The chain links TRBV12-3 or TRBV12-4 to TRBJ2-4, with D possibly TRBD2 on 6 matching bases. CDR3 length: 17 amino acids. V lost 6 bases and J 0 bases, leaving 18 bases between the germline ends.

The V gene is TRBV4-1, the J gene TRBJ2-7; D is unresolved. V lost 4 bases and J lost 3, with 10 bases in between. CDR1 is MGHRA and CDR2 is YSYEKL in the germline V gene. The CDR3 spans 13 residues. CDR3 DNA: TGCGCCAGCAGCCCCGGAGAATTCTACGAGCAGTACTTC. This encodes CASSPGEFYEQYF.

V usage is TRBV27 and J usage is TRBJ2-7, with TRBD2 identical over 9 bases. The CDR3 totals 13 residues. Germline V lookup: CDR1 MNHEY, CDR2 SMNVEV (reference sequence). J lost 1 base, V lost 7 bases, and 2 bases had no gene match. CDR3 region: CASNLAGSYEQYF. The CDR3 nucleotides are TGTGCCAGCAACCTAGCGGGGTCCTACGAGCAGTACTTC.

This sequence joins TRBV4-2 and TRBJ1-6, with D maybe TRBD1 (5 bases). CDR3 size: 14 residues. Germline values: CDR1 LGHNA, CDR2 YNFKEQ. V lost 0 bases and J 10 bases, leaving 10 bases between the germline ends. Written as DNA, the CDR3 is TGTGCCAGCAGCCAAGAGGGGGGGATATCACCCCTCCACTTT. Its translation: CASSQEGGISPLHF.

The J gene is TRBJ2-1, the V gene TRBV11-2; 7 nucleotides match TRBD1. V trimming: 5 bases; J trimming: 4 bases; junction bases outside the gene matches: 8. CDR1 is SGHAT and CDR2 is FQNNGV in the germline V gene. This CDR3 region has 15 residues. DNA for the CDR3: TGTGCCAGCAGCACCCGGGACAGACTTTACAATGAGCAGTTCTTC. Translated: CASSTRDRLYNEQFF.

The chain is built from TRBV7-6 and TRBJ1-6; TRBD1 is a possible D gene (6 bases). The CDR3 has 16 amino acids. Germline lookup yields CDR1 SGHVS and CDR2 FNYEAQ. Trimming took 2 bases from V and 8 from J, leaving 16 bases between them. This CDR3 is CASSLLAGVSDSPLHF. DNA for the CDR3: TGTGCCAGCAGCTTATTGGCAGGGGTCTCCGATTCACCCCTCCACTTT.

The chain links TRBV20-1 to TRBJ2-3; D may match TRBD1 or TRBD2 (5 bases each). The ends were cut back, 6 bases at V and 4 bases at J, with 20 bases in the middle. This CDR3 is built from 15 residues. The germline V gene has CDR1 DFQATT and CDR2 SNEGSKA (reference sequence). The DNA for the CDR3 is TGCAGTGCCGGGGCCGGGGCCCGGTCAGCAGATACGCAGTATTTT. The encoded protein is CSAGAGARSADTQYF.

The sample holds many counts of this clonotype. The chain employs TRBV7-9 and TRBJ1-1; the D is unclear. The germline V and J ends were trimmed by 2 bases and 1 base, with 5 bases remaining between them. The CDR3 extends over 13 amino acids. CDR1 is SEHNR and CDR2 is FQNEAQ in the germline V gene (reference sequence). CDR3 residues: CASSLYQNTEAFF. Written as DNA, the CDR3 is TGTGCCAGCAGCTTATACCAGAACACTGAAGCTTTCTTT. The full variable domain, rest sourced from reference TRBV7-9 and TRBJ1-1, is DTGVSQNPRHKITKRGQNVTFRCDPISEHNRLYWYRQTLGQGPEFLTYFQNEAQLEKSRLLSDRFSAERPKGSFSTLEIQRTEQGDSAMYLCASSLYQNTEAFFGQGTRLTVV.

In this sample, this clonotype turned up a few times. The chain has TRBV10-1 and TRBJ2-3; 7 bases map to TRBD1. There are 16 residues in the CDR3. CDR1 and CDR2 (germline): WNHNN, SYGVQD (reference sequence). The trim removed 3 bases at V and 1 base at J, leaving 7 bases unmatched. CDR3 bases: TGCGCCAGCAGTGATCAGACAGGGACGGGCACAGATACGCAGTATTTT. This gives the protein CASSDQTGTGTDTQYF.

This clonotype was detected a few times. The rearrangement links TRBV14 to TRBJ2-1; TRBD2 aligns across 15 bases. After removal of 4 bases from V and 7 bases from J, the junction contained 8 bases not matched to a gene. The CDR3 consists of 17 residues. Germline CDR1 and CDR2: SGHDN and FVKESK. The CDR3 here is CASSRTSGGARLNEQFF. CDR3 nucleotides: TGTGCCAGCAGCCGGACTAGCGGGGGGGCCAGGTTGAATGAGCAGTTCTTC.

This sequence joins TRBV4-3 and TRBJ1-2, with 7 bases identical to TRBD1. The CDR3 contains 16 residues. Looked up from germline, CDR1 is LGHNA and CDR2 is YSLEER. With V trimmed by 0 bases and J by 2 bases, 6 bases remained unmatched. This CDR3 is CASSQDSGQVNYGYTF. CDR3 nucleotide sequence: TGCGCCAGCAGCCAAGATAGCGGACAGGTGAACTATGGCTACACCTTC.

This clonotype was recorded a few times. The CDR3 sequence: CASSHPPRVTQYF. The CDR3 DNA reads as TGTGCCAGCAGCCACCCCCCCCGGGTTACGCAGTATTTT. The chain has TRBV3-1 and TRBJ2-3; D is unclear. V lost 3 bases and J 8 bases, leaving 12 bases between the germline ends. CDR1 is LGHDT and CDR2 is YNNKEL in the germline V gene (reference sequence). The CDR3 is 13 residues long.

This clonotype was seen a few times. The J gene is TRBJ2-3, the V gene TRBV6-5, with TRBD2 matching over 9 bases. The germline CDR1 and CDR2 sequences are MNHEY and SVGAGI. The V segment lost 6 bases and the J segment 2 bases; nucleotides outside the gene matches: 6. This CDR3 comprises 15 residues. In nucleotides, the CDR3 is TGTGCCAGCAGACGGGCTAGCGGGATCACAGATACGCAGTATTTT. This sequence encodes CASRRASGITDTQYF.

The chain combines TRBV7-2 with TRBJ1-1, with 7 bases lining up with TRBD1. With 5 bases clipped from V and 1 base from J, the junction kept 7 bases outside the gene matches. The V gene's germline CDR1 is SGHTA and CDR2 FQGNSA. The CDR3 spans 15 residues. The CDR3 DNA follows: TGTGCCAGCAGCGGGGGGGGGACAGAGAACACTGAAGCTTTCTTT. Its translation is CASSGGGTENTEAFF.

The CDR3 spells CASMGTIEQYF. In nucleotides, the CDR3 is TGTGCCAGCATGGGGACCATCGAGCAGTACTTC. The V gene is TRBV25-1, the J gene TRBJ2-7; D tentatively fits TRBD1 or TRBD2 (5 bases each). The length of the CDR3 is 11 residues. Germline CDR1 is MGHDK and CDR2 is SYGVNS. Trimming shortened V by 7 bases and J by 6 bases, and 10 bases separated the two germline ends.

The chain is built from TRBV18 and TRBJ2-1; 8 nucleotides agree with TRBD2. The CDR3 extends over 16 amino acids. V was clipped by 0 bases and J by 8 bases; unmatched bases: 9. CDR1 KGHSH and CDR2 LQKENI come from the germline V gene. The CDR3 bases are TGTGCCAGCTCACCACCCACGGGGGGGGGCCGCGATGAGCAGTTCTTC. This translates into CASSPPTGGGRDEQFF.